The 20 T cell receptor beta chains listed next were all sequenced from one sample in a study of T cell responses to AZD1222 COVID-19 vaccine. Produced via immunoSEQ multiplex PCR; TCRdb's table is partial and in-frame only. The data contain some 87,000 clones, roughly nine tenths of them singletons. The specimen comprised peripheral blood, sampled on day 0 of AZD1222 vaccination. All receptors come from an adult in good health.

This chain links TRBV7-2 with TRBJ2-5; possibly TRBD1 for D (6 bases). In germline, CDR1 is SGHTA, CDR2 FQGNSA. This CDR3 contains 14 residues. The ends were cut back, 2 bases at V and 5 bases at J, with 12 bases in the middle. The CDR3 is CASSLKTGWETQYF. As DNA, the CDR3 is TGTGCCAGCAGCTTAAAAACAGGGTGGGAGACCCAGTACTTC.

As to this clone: This sample includes further DNA sequences coding for the same CDR3. The chain couples TRBV9 to TRBJ1-5, with a possible D match to TRBD1 (6 bases). CDR1 SGDLS and CDR2 YYNGEE come from the germline V gene. The CDR3 is 14 residues long. Trimming removed 0 bases from V and 2 bases from J, with 6 bases in between. The CDR3 spells CASSVEGGNQPQHF. DNA for the CDR3: TGTGCCAGCAGCGTAGAGGGGGGCAATCAGCCCCAGCATTTT.

The chain employs TRBV7-9 and TRBJ2-1; TRBD1 matches at 11 bases. With V trimmed by 1 base and J by 7 bases, 3 bases remained unmatched. The CDR3 sequence is 15 residues long. Germline CDR1 reads SEHNR; CDR2 reads FQNEAQ (reference sequence). Here the CDR3 reads CASSLGTGGRNEQFF. The CDR3 nucleotides are TGTGCCAGCAGCTTAGGGACAGGGGGCCGGAATGAGCAGTTCTTC.

This clone was observed a single time. The chain is built from TRBV5-8 and TRBJ2-7, with 7 bases identical to TRBD1. Per the germline V gene, CDR1 is SGHTS and CDR2 is YDEGEE. The CDR3 totals 15 residues. V lost 5 bases and J lost 2; bases outside the gene matches: 10. The CDR3 DNA reads as TGTGCCAGCAGTTCAGGACAGGCCGTACCCTACGAGCAGTACTTC. This encodes CASSSGQAVPYEQYF. Filled out from reference TRBV5-8 and TRBJ2-7, the complete variable domain reads EAGVTQSPTHLIKTRGQQATLRCSPISGHTSVYWYQQALGLGLQFLLWYDEGEERNRGNFPPRFSGRQFPNYSSELNVNALELEDSALYLCASSSGQAVPYEQYFGPGTRLTVT.

This clone was detected ten times or more. The chain is built from TRBV15 and TRBJ2-3, with D possibly being TRBD2 (6 bases). Germline V gene data show CDR1 as LNHNV and CDR2 as YYDKDF (reference sequence). This CDR3 has 14 amino acids. Trimming shortened V by 3 bases and J by 0 bases, and 7 bases separated the two germline ends. The CDR3 sequence: CATSSGTSTDTQYF. Written as DNA, the CDR3 is TGTGCCACCAGCAGCGGGACTAGCACAGATACGCAGTATTTT.

The genes are TRBV6-6 and TRBJ2-7, with TRBD1 identical over 7 bases. J gave up 0 bases and V 5 bases, and 16 bases lay outside the gene matches. The CDR3 has 18 residues. Germline values: CDR1 MNHNY, CDR2 SVGAGI (reference sequence). The CDR3 DNA sequence: TGTGCCAGCAGTCACGGCCTGTACAGGGGCCCTAACTCCTACGAGCAGTACTTC. It is translated as CASSHGLYRGPNSYEQYF.

This chain connects TRBV28 to TRBJ2-5; perhaps TRBD2 as D (5 bases). CDR3 length equals 12 residues. From germline, CDR1 is MDHEN and CDR2 SYDVKM. Trimming removed 10 bases at V and 3 bases at J, with 12 bases between. CDR3 in amino acids: CATLTGKETQYF. CDR3 DNA: TGTGCCACCCTCACCGGGAAAGAGACCCAGTACTTC.

The genes are TRBV10-3 and TRBJ2-7; 7 nucleotides agree with TRBD2. Per germline, CDR1 ENHRY and CDR2 SYGVKD. J gave up 2 bases and V 4 bases, and 14 bases lay outside the gene matches. The CDR3 has 17 amino acids. For the CDR3, the DNA is TGTGCCATCAGTGGGACCGTTGATGGGCGGGAGACCTACGAGCAGTACTTC. It codes for CAISGTVDGRETYEQYF.

The genes are TRBV5-6 and TRBJ1-2, with 9 bases that match TRBD1. The CDR3 is 16 amino acids. Looked up from germline, CDR1 is SGHDT and CDR2 is YYEEEE. V trimming: 3 bases; J trimming: 6 bases; junction bases outside the gene matches: 12. The CDR3 protein is CASSSEGWDRVNGYTF. The CDR3 nucleotides are TGTGCCAGCAGCTCAGAGGGATGGGACAGGGTTAATGGCTACACCTTC.

V usage is TRBV28 and J usage is TRBJ1-4; D is uncertain. Per the germline V gene, CDR1 is MDHEN and CDR2 is SYDVKM. The CDR3 runs to 15 residues. V was pared by 3 bases and J by 7 bases, with 15 bases between. CDR3 DNA: TGTGCCAGCAGTTTGGTAACCTCGAAGGTTGAAAAACTGTTTTTT. Encoded protein: CASSLVTSKVEKLFF. Complete variable domain (other parts from reference TRBV28 and TRBJ1-4): DVKVTQSSRYLVKRTGEKVFLECVQDMDHENMFWYRQDPGLGLRLIYFSYDVKMKEKGDIPEGYSVSREKKERFSLILESASTNQTSMYLCASSLVTSKVEKLFFGSGTQLSVL.

The J gene is TRBJ2-7, the V gene TRBV11-1; possibly TRBD2 for D (6 bases). The germline CDR1 and CDR2 sequences are SGHAT and FQDESV (reference sequence). Between the trimmed V and J ends, which lost 5 bases and 7 bases, there was a span of 18 bases. CDR3 length: 14 amino acids. CDR3 coding DNA: TGTGCCAGCAGCCCGGGAGCCTTTGTGTGGGAGCAGTACTTC. Its translation is CASSPGAFVWEQYF. Based on the CDR3 plus reference TRBV11-1 and TRBJ2-7, the full variable domain is EAEVAQSPRYKITEKSQAVAFWCDPISGHATLYWYRQILGQGPELLVQFQDESVVDDSQLPKDRFSAERLKGVDSTLKIQPAELGDSAMYLCASSPGAFVWEQYFGPGTRLTVT.

The chain combines TRBV11-3 with TRBJ2-1; perhaps TRBD2 as D (6 bases). Germline CDR1 is SGHNT and CDR2 is YENEEA. CDR3 size: 14 residues. Between the trimmed V and J ends, which lost 3 bases and 4 bases, there was a span of 10 bases. CDR3 residues: CASSLSGLYNEQFF. The CDR3 DNA reads as TGTGCCAGCAGCTTGAGCGGGCTTTACAATGAGCAGTTCTTC.

The chain uses TRBV12-3 or TRBV12-4 and TRBJ2-3; D not resolved. The V end was cut by 4 bases, the J end by 5 bases, with 4 bases between. The CDR3 spans 11 residues. For the CDR3, the DNA is TGTGCCAGCAGTTCCGAAGATACGCAGTATTTT. Translating it yields CASSSEDTQYF.

The chain recombines TRBV5-1 with TRBJ2-5; 10 bases agree with TRBD1. Germline assignment: CDR1 SGHRS and CDR2 YFSETQ. This CDR3 is 15 amino acids long. V was pared by 3 bases and J by 4 bases, with 6 bases of the junction left unmatched. CDR3 sequence: CASSSDRGPLETQYF. The CDR3 DNA sequence: TGCGCCAGCAGCTCCGACAGGGGGCCTCTAGAGACCCAGTACTTC.

The chain links TRBV11-3 to TRBJ2-5; 7 bases match TRBD1. The V and J ends lost 5 bases and 2 bases, in that order; junction bases with no gene match: 2. Germline assignment: CDR1 SGHNT and CDR2 YENEEA. The length of the CDR3 is 13 residues. CDR3 sequence: CASSTGQQETQYF. The CDR3 region has the DNA TGTGCCAGCAGCACGGGACAGCAAGAGACCCAGTACTTC.

This chain uses TRBV7-2 with TRBJ2-3; 12 nucleotides align to TRBD1. Germline CDR1 is SGHTA and CDR2 is FQGNSA. The trim removed 5 bases at V and 3 bases at J, leaving 3 bases unmatched. The CDR3 length is 15 residues. The CDR3 spells CASSPGQGATDTQYF. The CDR3 nucleotides are TGTGCCAGCAGCCCGGGACAGGGGGCAACAGATACGCAGTATTTT.

The chain combines TRBV3-1 (or the pseudogene TRBV3-2) with TRBJ1-6; D unclear. With 0 bases removed from V and 7 bases from J, the gap between germline ends came to 10 bases. CDR1 and CDR2 from the germline V gene are LGHDT and YNNKEL (reference sequence). CDR3 length: 15 amino acids. CDR3 DNA sequence: TGTGCCAGCAGCCAAGATAGTTGGTCGAATTCACCCCTCCACTTT. Encoded protein: CASSQDSWSNSPLHF.

The J gene is TRBJ1-2, the V gene TRBV5-1; a weak D match, TRBD1 (5 bases). Trimming pared 0 bases from V and 5 bases from J, leaving 8 bases between. Germline V gives CDR1 SGHRS, CDR2 YFSETQ. The CDR3 covers 13 residues. This CDR3 reads CASSLDRPYGYTF. In DNA, the CDR3 is TGCGCCAGCAGCTTGGACAGGCCTTATGGCTACACCTTC.

CDR3 DNA sequence: TGTGCCAGCAGCTCTTCAGTCAGTCTAGCGGGAGTAATGAAAACGCAGTATTTT. This sequence encodes CASSSSVSLAGVMKTQYF. The chain employs TRBV7-2 and TRBJ2-3, with 10 bases matching TRBD2. Germline lookup yields CDR1 SGHTA and CDR2 FQGNSA. There are 18 residues in the CDR3. Unmatched junction bases numbered 19, after V lost 4 bases and J lost 9 bases.

The chain combines TRBV7-9 with TRBJ1-6; unclear D gene. Germline values: CDR1 SEHNR, CDR2 FQNEAQ (reference sequence). This CDR3 region has 14 residues. With 5 bases removed from V and 11 bases from J, the gap between germline ends came to 16 bases. CDR3 protein: CASSPPSDWAPLHF. DNA of the CDR3: TGTGCCAGCAGCCCGCCCTCCGACTGGGCACCCCTCCACTTT.